This T cell receptor (beta chain) comes out of a study of untreated major depressive disorder. Generated by immunoSEQ multiplex PCR, the TCRdb table keeps only in-frame clones and is missing some. The table lists 15,000 to 20,000 clones, under 95% of them singletons. Patients had taken no psychiatric medication, including antidepressants, for at least 8 weeks before enrollment. Donors lacked major illness, comorbidities, regular medication, drug use, or heavy drinking. CD4+ T cell purity was typically about 94%. The source material was CD4+ T cells from PBMCs. The sequence was collected from a woman between 40 and 55 years old with major depressive disorder.

CDR3 in DNA: TGCGCCAGCAGCTTGCAGGGCATTGCTGAAGCTTTCTTT. It codes for CASSLQGIAEAFF. The genes are TRBV5-1 and TRBJ1-1; weak D call: TRBD1 (5 bases). This CDR3 region has 13 residues. The V and J ends lost 1 base and 6 bases respectively, with 10 bases between them. Per the germline V gene, CDR1 is SGHRS and CDR2 is YFSETQ.